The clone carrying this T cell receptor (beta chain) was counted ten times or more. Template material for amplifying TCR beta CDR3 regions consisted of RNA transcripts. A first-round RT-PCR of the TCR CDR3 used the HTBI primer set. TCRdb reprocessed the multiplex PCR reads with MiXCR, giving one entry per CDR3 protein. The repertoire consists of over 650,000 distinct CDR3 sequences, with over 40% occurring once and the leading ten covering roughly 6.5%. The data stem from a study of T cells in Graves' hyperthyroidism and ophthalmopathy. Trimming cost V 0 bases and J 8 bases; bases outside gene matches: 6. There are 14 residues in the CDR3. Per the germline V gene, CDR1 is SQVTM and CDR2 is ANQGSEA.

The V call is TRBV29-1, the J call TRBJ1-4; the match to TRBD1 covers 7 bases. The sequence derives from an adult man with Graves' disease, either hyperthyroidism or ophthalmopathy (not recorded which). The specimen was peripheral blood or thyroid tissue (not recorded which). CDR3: CSVEEGTVGEKLFF. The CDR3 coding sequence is TGCAGCGTTGAAGAGGGGACAGTGGGGGAAAAACTGTTTTTT.